This entry lists 13 T cell receptor beta chains sequenced from one sample in a study of blood T cell repertoires in COVID-19. Repertoires were generated with immunoSEQ multiplex PCR, while TCRdb's copy carries only in-frame clones and drops some. The sample has approximately 300,000 clones, 90% seen once; the top ten hold around 4.5%. Specimen: PBMCs or T cells enriched from blood (not recorded which). The receptors were sampled from a woman younger than 30 with acute COVID-19.

This clone was found many times. The sample contains more than one DNA sequence encoding this CDR3. The chain recombines TRBV27 with TRBJ1-1; D is uncertain. The CDR3 consists of 13 residues. The V gene's germline CDR1 is MNHEY and CDR2 SMNVEV (reference sequence). V gave up 4 bases and J gave up 0 bases, with 6 bases separating them. The CDR3 DNA follows: TGTGCCAGCAGTTCGCGTTTGAACACTGAAGCTTTCTTT. Its translation: CASSSRLNTEAFF.

This chain uses TRBV6-5 with TRBJ1-2; no firm D call. This CDR3 is 15 amino acids long. Deletions cut 2 bases from V and 0 bases from J, with 10 bases between. The V gene's germline CDR1 is MNHEY and CDR2 SVGAGI. Written as DNA, the CDR3 is TGTGCCAGCAGTTACGTCGCTTCGGCTAACTATGGCTACACCTTC. As protein: CASSYVASANYGYTF.

The J gene is TRBJ2-7, the V gene TRBV28; 8 nucleotides agree with TRBD2. Trimming took 2 bases from V and 1 from J; bases not matched to a gene: 7. CDR3 length: 16 residues. Germline lookup yields CDR1 MDHEN and CDR2 SYDVKM. CDR3 nucleotides: TGTGCCAGCAGTTTAACCCTTCCGGGGGGGTCCTACGAGCAGTACTTC. Encoded protein: CASSLTLPGGSYEQYF.

As regards this clone: Its ends do not fully match the called genes, so a read error is possible. The rearrangement links TRBV25-1 to TRBJ1-4, with D possibly TRBD1 on 6 matching bases. The CDR3 is made up of 10 amino acids. Germline V gene data show CDR1 as MGHDK and CDR2 as SYGVNS. CDR3 sequence: CASRTDRSGF. The DNA of the CDR3 is TGTGCCAGCAGAACCGACAGGTCGGGTTTT.

J is TRBJ2-3 and V is TRBV28, with D possibly matching TRBD2 (6 bases). Per germline, CDR1 MDHEN and CDR2 SYDVKM. This CDR3 region has 14 residues. V lost 5 bases to trimming and J lost 2 bases, with 11 bases between them. CDR3 loop: CASSHREFTDTQYF. CDR3 bases: TGTGCCAGCAGTCATCGGGAGTTCACAGATACGCAGTATTTT.

In its sample, this clone was seen once. V is TRBV27 and J is TRBJ2-1, with 13 bases identical to TRBD2. V dropped 3 bases and J dropped 2; count of bases not matched to a gene: 1. The CDR3 spans 16 residues. Germline lookup yields CDR1 MNHEY and CDR2 SMNVEV (reference sequence). The CDR3 coding sequence is TGTGCCAGCAGTTTGGGACTAGCGGGACCCTACAATGAGCAGTTCTTC. This codes for CASSLGLAGPYNEQFF.

V usage is TRBV3-1 (or the pseudogene TRBV3-2) and J usage is TRBJ2-1; 10 bases align to TRBD2. The V and J ends lost 5 bases and 5 bases, in that order; junction bases with no gene match: 6. Germline V gene data show CDR1 as LGHDT and CDR2 as YNNKEL (reference sequence). CDR3 length: 15 residues. The CDR3 sequence is CASSDSGRWDNEQFF. The CDR3 region has the DNA TGTGCCAGCAGCGATAGCGGGAGGTGGGACAATGAGCAGTTCTTC.

This clone is a singleton in its sample. J is TRBJ1-5 and V is TRBV19; 8 bases are shared with TRBD1. CDR1 and CDR2 from the germline V gene are LNHDA and SQIVND (reference sequence). V trimming: 10 bases; J trimming: 2 bases; junction bases outside the gene matches: 10. The CDR3 has 15 residues. This CDR3 is CATKNQGAGNQPQHF. DNA for the CDR3: TGTGCCACTAAGAATCAGGGGGCGGGCAATCAGCCCCAGCATTTT.

The chain links TRBV19 to TRBJ2-2; D remains unclear. V lost 5 bases and J lost 5, with 9 bases in between. The CDR3 loop spans 13 amino acids. Germline V gene lookup returns CDR1 LNHDA and CDR2 SQIVND (reference sequence). Written as DNA, the CDR3 is TGTGCCAGTAGTTTACAGAGTACCGGGGAGCTGTTTTTT. It codes for CASSLQSTGELFF.

This clone came up once. The chain joins TRBV7-6 to TRBJ1-5, with 7 bases matching TRBD1. CDR1 SGHVS and CDR2 FNYEAQ come from the germline V gene. After removal of 5 bases from V and 7 bases from J, the junction contained 11 bases not matched to a gene. CDR3 size: 15 residues. The CDR3: CASSTTAGGQQPQHF. In DNA form, the CDR3 reads TGTGCCAGCAGCACGACGGCAGGGGGGCAACAGCCCCAGCATTTT.

The table lists this clone with a count of one. This chain uses TRBV27 with TRBJ2-1; 9 nucleotides agree with TRBD1. With V trimmed by 6 bases and J by 2 bases, 8 bases remained unmatched. Per germline, CDR1 MNHEY and CDR2 SMNVEV (reference sequence). There are 16 residues in the CDR3. The CDR3 DNA reads as TGTGCCAGCAGACTTAACCGGGACAGGGCCTACAATGAGCAGTTCTTC. This encodes CASRLNRDRAYNEQFF.

This sequence joins TRBV5-1 and TRBJ2-7, with 7 bases that match TRBD1. The CDR3 totals 13 residues. The ends lost 4 bases at V and 3 bases at J; junction bases unmatched: 4. The germline V gene has CDR1 SGHRS and CDR2 YFSETQ. This CDR3 reads CASSGDSYYEQYF. The DNA for the CDR3 is TGCGCCAGCAGCGGGGACAGTTACTACGAGCAGTACTTC.

The genes are TRBV2 and TRBJ2-5; 8 bases are a match to TRBD1. V lost 5 bases, J lost 6 bases, and 5 bases stayed unmatched. The CDR3 covers 13 residues. CDR1 and CDR2 (germline): SNHLY, FYNNEI. The CDR3 here is CASSRTGSQTQYF. CDR3 in DNA: TGTGCCAGCAGTAGGACAGGGAGTCAGACCCAGTACTTC. Based on the CDR3 plus reference TRBV2 and TRBJ2-5, the full variable domain is EPEVTQTPSHQVTQMGQEVILRCVPISNHLYFYWYRQILGQKVEFLVSFYNNEISEKSEIFDDQFSVERPDGSNFTLKIRSTKLEDSAMYFCASSRTGSQTQYFGPGTRLLVL.